This paragraph reports one T cell receptor (beta chain). The data originate from a study of CD8+ T cells in alopecia areata. Per the germline V gene, CDR1 is LGHNA and CDR2 is YSLEER. Between the trimmed V and J ends, which lost 2 bases and 1 base, there was a span of 11 bases. The CDR3 spans 15 residues. The treatment was: oral pan-JAK inhibitor, 5-10 mg twice daily. Extraction and reverse transcription of RNA yielded cDNA as the sequencing template. This table comes from immunoSEQ multiplex PCR, and its TCRdb copy is limited to in-frame clones, with some not included. The repertoire holds some 170,000 clones, 53% seen once, with about 10% in the top ten.

This chain connects TRBV4-3 to TRBJ1-1; D perhaps matches TRBD1 (5 bases). This clonotype originated in a human donor with alopecia areata. The sample consisted of CD8+ T cells sorted from blood, taken at week 24, from a patient treated with tofacitinib. The CDR3 spells CASSQKFQGNTEAFF. CDR3 nucleotide sequence: TGCGCCAGCAGCCAAAAATTTCAGGGGAACACTGAAGCTTTCTTT.